These T cell receptor beta chains were read from a single sample in a study of cytomegalovirus exposure and HLA in healthy donors. Sequenced by immunoSEQ multiplex PCR; TCRdb stores in-frame clones only, minus some. There are 200,000 to 300,000 clones in the sample; over 70% occur only once, and around 8.3% lies in the top ten. The sample taken for sequencing was PBMCs. The source of these receptors is a woman aged 55-69 years in good health and CMV-seropositive. CDR3s leave out the opening cysteine and the closing phenylalanine or tryptophan. Each record gives: V gene, J gene, clone size, D gene, CDR3 protein. A D gene is named only where the DNA matches it firmly. For some rows the clone size is stated as once, few or many, or as a class when expanded; others skip it.

V gene: TRBV11-1; J gene: TRBJ1-1; clone size: NA; D gene: TRBD1; CDR3 protein: ASSLDREVAF
V gene: TRBV28; J gene: TRBJ1-5; clone size: NA; D gene: TRBD1; CDR3 protein: ASSLGFYPGQGSNQPQH
V gene: TRBV7-9; J gene: TRBJ1-1; clone size: NA; D gene: NA; CDR3 protein: ASSSGRTENTEAF
V gene: TRBV6-6; J gene: TRBJ2-5; clone size: few; D gene: NA; CDR3 protein: ASSRGALETQY
V gene: TRBV7-9; J gene: TRBJ1-1; clone size: NA; D gene: NA; CDR3 protein: ASNGPI
V gene: TRBV5-1; J gene: TRBJ2-6; clone size: NA; D gene: TRBD2; CDR3 protein: ASSYRLAGGGANVLT
V gene: TRBV6-5; J gene: TRBJ1-4; clone size: NA; D gene: TRBD1; CDR3 protein: ASSNNRGTNEKLF
V gene: TRBV28; J gene: TRBJ1-2; clone size: NA; D gene: NA; CDR3 protein: AIQADYGYT
V gene: TRBV2; J gene: TRBJ2-5; clone size: NA; D gene: TRBD2; CDR3 protein: ASKRLASQETQY
V gene: TRBV5-1; J gene: TRBJ1-2; clone size: NA; D gene: NA; CDR3 protein: ASSSEVGRYGYT
V gene: TRBV29-1; J gene: TRBJ1-5; clone size: once; D gene: NA; CDR3 protein: SVGIGDQPQH
V gene: TRBV7-7; J gene: TRBJ1-3; clone size: NA; D gene: NA; CDR3 protein: ASSSGLSSGNTIY
V gene: TRBV29-1; J gene: TRBJ2-7; clone size: NA; D gene: NA; CDR3 protein: SVSGSYEQY
V gene: TRBV5-1; J gene: TRBJ1-1; clone size: NA; D gene: NA; CDR3 protein: ASSLVSRGGVNTEAS
V gene: TRBV9; J gene: TRBJ2-1; clone size: NA; D gene: TRBD2; CDR3 protein: ASSVRLAGYNEQF
V gene: TRBV6-1; J gene: TRBJ2-2; clone size: once; D gene: TRBD2; CDR3 protein: ASSEGLAFTGELF
V gene: TRBV5-1; J gene: TRBJ2-4; clone size: NA; D gene: NA; CDR3 protein: ASCPGGSKNIQY
V gene: TRBV14; J gene: TRBJ2-3; clone size: NA; D gene: TRBD2; CDR3 protein: ASSLSGRGLGTDTQY